This T cell receptor beta chain was found in a study of blood T cell repertoires in COVID-19. Study overall: Sites across the United States, Italy and Spain contributed samples from acute and convalescent COVID-19. Sources were T cells, B-cell-depleted T cells, or PBMCs; the material itself was cDNA or gDNA.

Germline-derived CDR1 and CDR2 are LNHNV and YYDKDF (reference sequence). The V and J ends lost 5 bases and 7 bases, in that order; junction bases with no gene match: 11. CDR3 length equals 17 residues. Using immunoSEQ multiplex PCR, the repertoire was profiled, and TCRdb retains in-frame clones only, with some absent. The repertoire holds about 63,000 clones, with about 80% as singletons. The rearrangement links TRBV15 to TRBJ2-2; 12 bases fit TRBD1. The clonotype comes from a human donor in a cohort sampled during active COVID-19. What was sequenced was peripheral blood. The CDR3 DNA follows: TGTGCCACCAGCTCCGAGGGACAGGGGGCAGTAATCGGGGAGCTGTTTTTT. Translating it yields CATSSEGQGAVIGELFF. The whole variable domain, filled in from reference TRBV15 and TRBJ2-2, reads DAMVIQNPRYQVTQFGKPVTLSCSQTLNHNVMYWYQQKSSQAPKLLFHYYDKDFNNEADTPDNFQSRRPNTSFCFLDIRSPGLGDTAMYLCATSSEGQGAVIGELFFGEGSRLTVL.